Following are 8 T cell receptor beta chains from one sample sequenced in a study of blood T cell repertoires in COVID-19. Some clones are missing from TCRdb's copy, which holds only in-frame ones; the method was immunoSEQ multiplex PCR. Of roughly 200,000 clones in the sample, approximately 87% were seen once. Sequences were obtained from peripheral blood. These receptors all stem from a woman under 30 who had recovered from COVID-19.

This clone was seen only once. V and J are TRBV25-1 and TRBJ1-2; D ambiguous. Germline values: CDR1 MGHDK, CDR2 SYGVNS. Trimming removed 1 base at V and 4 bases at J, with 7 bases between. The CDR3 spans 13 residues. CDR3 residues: CASSEFSSYGYTF. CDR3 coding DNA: TGTGCCAGCAGTGAATTTTCCAGCTATGGCTACACCTTC.

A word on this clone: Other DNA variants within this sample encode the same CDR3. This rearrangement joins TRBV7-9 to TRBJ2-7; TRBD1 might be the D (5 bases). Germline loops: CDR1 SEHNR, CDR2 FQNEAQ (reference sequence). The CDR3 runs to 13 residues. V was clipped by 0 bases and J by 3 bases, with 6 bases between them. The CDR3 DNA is TGTGCCAGCAGCTTAGCGCAGGGCTACGAGCAGTACTTC. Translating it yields CASSLAQGYEQYF.

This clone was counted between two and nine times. As DNA, the CDR3 is TGTGCCAGCAGACTCGGACAGGGAGGTCAGCCCCAGCATTTT. Encoded protein: CASRLGQGGQPQHF. The chain employs TRBV6-5 and TRBJ1-5, with 8 bases fitting TRBD1. The CDR3 totals 14 residues. Germline V gene sequence: CDR1 MNHEY, CDR2 SVGAGI. V was pared by 6 bases and J by 6 bases, with 7 bases of the junction left unmatched.

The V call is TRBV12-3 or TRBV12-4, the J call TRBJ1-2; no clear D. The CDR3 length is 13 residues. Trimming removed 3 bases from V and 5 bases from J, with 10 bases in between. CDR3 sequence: CASSFNEAYGYTF. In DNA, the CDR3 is TGTGCCAGCAGTTTTAATGAAGCATATGGCTACACCTTC.

CDR3 nucleotide sequence: TGTGCCAGCAGCTTAGGCTTAGGGGGTAACTATGGCTACACCTTC. It translates to CASSLGLGGNYGYTF. The gene calls are TRBV5-5 and TRBJ1-2, with TRBD1 as a possible D gene (6 bases). Germline V lookup: CDR1 SGHKS, CDR2 YYEKEE (reference sequence). The CDR3 is 15 amino acids. The V end was cut by 2 bases, the J end by 1 base, with 12 bases between.

In DNA, the CDR3 is TGCAGCGTTGAAGATCCGGGGGGCAAAGGCTATGGCTACACCTTC. It encodes CSVEDPGGKGYGYTF. J is TRBJ1-2 and V is TRBV29-1; tentative D call: TRBD1 (6 bases). This CDR3 is 15 amino acids long. CDR1 and CDR2 (germline): SQVTM, ANQGSEA. The germline V and J ends were trimmed by 0 bases and 4 bases, with 15 bases remaining between them.

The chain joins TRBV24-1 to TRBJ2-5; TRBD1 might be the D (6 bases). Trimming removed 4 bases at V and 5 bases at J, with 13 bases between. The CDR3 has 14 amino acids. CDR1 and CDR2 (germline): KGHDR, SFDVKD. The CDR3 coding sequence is TGTGCCACCAGTGAGACGACAGGCGCGGAGACCCAGTACTTC. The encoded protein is CATSETTGAETQYF.

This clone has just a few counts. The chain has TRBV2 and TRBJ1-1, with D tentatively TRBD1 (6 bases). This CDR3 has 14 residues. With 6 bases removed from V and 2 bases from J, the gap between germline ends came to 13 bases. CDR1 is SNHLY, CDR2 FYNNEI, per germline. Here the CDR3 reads CASREGVTNTEAFF. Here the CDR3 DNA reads TGTGCCAGCAGAGAGGGGGTGACTAACACTGAAGCTTTCTTT.